This TCR beta chain was retrieved from a study of blood T cell repertoires in COVID-19 (dated by TCRdb to the early 2020s). Broadly, across the study: Collaborator samples came from the United States, Italy and Spain and covered acute and convalescent phases of COVID-19. The repertoires were released in a freely available public database intended as a resource for research on the immune response to SARS-CoV-2. Sample metadata almost always included a de-identified subject ID, COVID-19 status, age in years and sex. The samples were drawn from the first 160 participants of the ongoing ImmuneRACE study and from 1,254 subjects provided by 6 global collaborators. Where available, HLA class I and class II types were taken from metadata supplied by the sample provider and were not determined by assay-based typing. Subjects who had been exposed to COVID-19, were actively infected with it, or had recovered from it provided the deeply sampled blood TCRbeta repertoires that made up the dataset. The prospective study material was composed of cDNA or gDNA derived from T cells, B-cell-depleted T cells, or PBMCs.

In this sample, this clone turned up once. Its antigen target is currently unknown. The record has no base qualities; no much larger clone is one base away. The immunoSEQ Assay, a bias-controlled multiplex PCR, was used to amplify TCRbeta CDR3 regions from genomic DNA. The authors processed their data as follows. The number of nucleated cells in each sample was estimated by amplification of reference gene primers within the assay. Sequence reads were collapsed and filtered to measure the absolute abundance of every unique TCRbeta CDR3 rearrangement. For each sample, productive Simpson clonality was calculated as the square root of Simpson's diversity index over productive rearrangements. As stored in TCRdb, this immuneACCESS dataset retains in-frame rearrangements with V and J assigned. A fraction of the clones does not appear; measured against another copy, unresolved V genes explain less than half of the discrepancy, and the remainder lacks a known reason. The V and J calls and the clone size are those of that table, but D and trimming were determined from the DNA. Within this sample are hundreds of thousands of clones, with less than 90% of them counted one time only. The ten largest clones take up 7% to 10% of the sample.

General conclusions and limits of the study: How much clinical and demographic metadata was included differed by source and by participant, and the metadata was provided uncurated.

Enrolling through a virtual design, the prospective study's participants ranged in age from roughly 18 to 95 years and lived across roughly 23 United States geographic areas. In the prospective study, cohorts were assigned on the basis of participant-reported clinical history obtained from a screening survey and a study questionnaire. Recovered participants in ImmuneRACE Cohort 3 were defined by two consecutive negative NP/OP PCR tests, clearance by a healthcare professional, or resolution of symptoms. In the prospective study, whole blood, serum and a nasopharyngeal or oropharyngeal swab were collected from each participant by mobile phlebotomists. Additional blood draws and questionnaires over an approximately 2-month period could optionally be provided by prospective study participants. Before DNA extraction, prospective study blood samples were shipped either frozen or at room temperature.

Sequenced: PBMCs or T cells enriched from blood (not recorded which). The TCR originated in a woman in her sixties who had recovered from COVID-19.

The base sequence is TGTGCCAGCAGAATAGACAAGTCCAATCAGCCCCAGCATTTT. Its protein product is CASRIDKSNQPQHF. The chain joins TRBV2 to TRBJ1-5, with no confident D gene call. A distance of 12 bases separates the germline ends of V and J, which lose 6 bases and 3 bases respectively. The CDR1 and CDR2 encoded by the germline V gene are SNHLY and FYNNEI. From cysteine to phenylalanine, the CDR3 is 14 amino acids long. The kept DNA is CDR3 alone, 42 bases in frame from the first base.